This TCR beta chain originates from a study of T-cell reconstitution after alpha-beta-depleted transplantation in children. Study-level points and caveats: Surviving recipient T cells and thymic progenitors produced the high day-60 TCRbeta diversity seen in some patients. Fresh T-cell production supplied most of the T-cell counts and diversity seen one year after transplant. Reportedly, roughly two months post-transplant, alpha-beta T cells arose from several hundred expanded graft clones.

Using unique molecular identifiers, the investigators prepared the TCRbeta library. TCRdb re-analysed the PCR reads in MiXCR, keeping a single row per CDR3 protein. The sample consists of about 980,000 distinct CDR3 sequences, roughly 31% of them appearing once. The V end was cut by 2 bases, the J end by 7 bases, with 15 bases between. The CDR3 spans 14 residues. Germline assignment: CDR1 DFQATT and CDR2 SNEGSKA (reference sequence). In regard to this clonotype: What it binds is unknown.

The receptor comes from a boy in the first two years of life who had a stem cell transplant for SCID, so the T cells may come from the graft donor. Specimen: PBMCs, mostly from graft donor cells, collected 360 days after TCRalphabeta/CD19-depleted stem cell transplant. The genes are TRBV20-1 and TRBJ2-1; no definite D call. For the CDR3, the DNA is TGCAGTGCTAGACGAAGGGTAGGTTTAAATGAGCAGTTCTTC. Its protein is CSARRRVGLNEQFF.